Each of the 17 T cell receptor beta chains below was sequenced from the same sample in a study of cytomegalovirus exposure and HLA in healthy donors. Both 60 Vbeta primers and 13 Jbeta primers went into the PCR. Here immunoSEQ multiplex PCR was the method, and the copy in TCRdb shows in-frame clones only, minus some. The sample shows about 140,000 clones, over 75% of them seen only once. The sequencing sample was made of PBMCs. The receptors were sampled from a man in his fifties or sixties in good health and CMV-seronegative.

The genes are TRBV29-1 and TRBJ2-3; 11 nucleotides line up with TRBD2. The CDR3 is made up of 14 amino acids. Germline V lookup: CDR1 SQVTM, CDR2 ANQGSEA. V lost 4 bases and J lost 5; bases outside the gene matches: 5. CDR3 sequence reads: CSVVSGRAQDTQYF. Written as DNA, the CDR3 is TGCAGCGTTGTTAGCGGGAGGGCCCAAGATACGCAGTATTTT.

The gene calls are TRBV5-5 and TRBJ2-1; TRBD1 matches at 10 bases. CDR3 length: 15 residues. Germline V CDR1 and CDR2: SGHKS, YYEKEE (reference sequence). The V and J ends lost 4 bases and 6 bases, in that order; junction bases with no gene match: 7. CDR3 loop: CASSTRTGGGNEQFF. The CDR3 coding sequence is TGTGCCAGCAGCACCCGGACAGGGGGTGGCAATGAGCAGTTCTTC.

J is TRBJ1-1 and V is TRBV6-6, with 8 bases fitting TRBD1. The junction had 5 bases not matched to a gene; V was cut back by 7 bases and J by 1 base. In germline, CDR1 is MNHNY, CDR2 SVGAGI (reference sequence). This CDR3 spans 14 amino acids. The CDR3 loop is CASTLGQGNTEAFF. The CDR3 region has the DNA TGTGCCAGCACTCTTGGACAGGGGAACACTGAAGCTTTCTTT.

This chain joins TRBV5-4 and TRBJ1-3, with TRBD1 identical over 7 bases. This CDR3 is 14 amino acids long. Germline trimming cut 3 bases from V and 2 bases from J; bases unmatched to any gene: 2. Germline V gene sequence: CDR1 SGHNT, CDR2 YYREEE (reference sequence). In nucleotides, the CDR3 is TGTGCCAGCAGCTCCGGGACAGCTGGAAACACCATATATTTT. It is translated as CASSSGTAGNTIYF.

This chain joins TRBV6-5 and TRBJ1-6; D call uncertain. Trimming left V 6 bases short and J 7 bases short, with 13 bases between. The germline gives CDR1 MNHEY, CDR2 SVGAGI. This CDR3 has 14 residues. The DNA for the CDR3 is TGTGCCAGCAGCCCAAATAGTCGGAATTCACCCCTCCACTTT. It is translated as CASSPNSRNSPLHF.

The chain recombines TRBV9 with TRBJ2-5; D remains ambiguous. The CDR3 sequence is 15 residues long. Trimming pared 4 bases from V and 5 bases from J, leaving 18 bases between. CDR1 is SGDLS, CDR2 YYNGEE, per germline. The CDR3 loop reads CASSLRNPSRETQYF. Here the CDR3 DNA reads TGTGCCAGCAGCCTCCGGAACCCAAGCAGGGAGACCCAGTACTTC.

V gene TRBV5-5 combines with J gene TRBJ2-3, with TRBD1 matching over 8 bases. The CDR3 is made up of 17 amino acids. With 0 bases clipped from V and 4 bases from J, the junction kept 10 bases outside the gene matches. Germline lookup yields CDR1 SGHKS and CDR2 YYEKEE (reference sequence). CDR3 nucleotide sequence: TGTGCCAGCAGCTTGGAAAGGACAGGGACCAGGGCAGATACGCAGTATTTT. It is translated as CASSLERTGTRADTQYF.

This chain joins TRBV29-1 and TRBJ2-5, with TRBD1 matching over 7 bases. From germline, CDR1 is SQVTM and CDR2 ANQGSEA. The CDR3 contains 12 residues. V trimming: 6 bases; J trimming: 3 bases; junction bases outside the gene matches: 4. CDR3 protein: CSVTDREETQYF. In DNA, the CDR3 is TGCAGCGTAACCGACAGGGAAGAGACCCAGTACTTC.

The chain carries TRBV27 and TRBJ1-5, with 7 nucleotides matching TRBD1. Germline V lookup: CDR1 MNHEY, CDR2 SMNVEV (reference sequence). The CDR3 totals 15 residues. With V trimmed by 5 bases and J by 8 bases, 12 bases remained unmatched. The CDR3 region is CASSPLRTGTEPQHF. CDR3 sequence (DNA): TGTGCCAGCAGTCCGCTAAGGACAGGCACGGAGCCCCAGCATTTT.

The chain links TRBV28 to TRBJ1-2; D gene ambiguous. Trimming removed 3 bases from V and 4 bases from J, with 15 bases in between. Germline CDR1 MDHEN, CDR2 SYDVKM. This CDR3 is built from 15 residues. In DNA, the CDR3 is TGTGCCAGCAGTTTCCTACGGCAGGCCCCCTATGGCTACACCTTC. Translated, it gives CASSFLRQAPYGYTF.

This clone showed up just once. CDR3 in amino acids: CSVEDGLRANTEAFF. The CDR3 DNA is TGCAGCGTTGAAGATGGTCTGAGAGCGAACACTGAAGCTTTCTTT. The chain couples TRBV29-1 to TRBJ1-1; D uncertain. CDR1 is SQVTM and CDR2 is ANQGSEA in the germline V gene. The CDR3 is 15 amino acids. The germline V and J ends were trimmed by 0 bases and 1 base, with 12 bases remaining between them.

This CDR3 reads CASSVWDRGEDNEQFF. The CDR3 DNA is TGTGCCAGCAGCGTGTGGGACAGGGGCGAAGACAATGAGCAGTTCTTC. The chain combines TRBV7-8 with TRBJ2-1; 10 nucleotides agree with TRBD1. Germline values: CDR1 SGHVS, CDR2 FQNEAQ. With 5 bases clipped from V and 5 bases from J, the junction kept 9 bases outside the gene matches. This CDR3 has 16 residues. Together with reference TRBV7-8 and TRBJ2-1, the CDR3 gives the full variable domain: GAGVSQSPRYKVAKRGQDVALRCDPISGHVSLFWYQQALGQGPEFLTYFQNEAQLDKSGLPSDRFFAERPEGSVSTLKIQRTQQEDSAVYLCASSVWDRGEDNEQFFGPGTRLTVL.

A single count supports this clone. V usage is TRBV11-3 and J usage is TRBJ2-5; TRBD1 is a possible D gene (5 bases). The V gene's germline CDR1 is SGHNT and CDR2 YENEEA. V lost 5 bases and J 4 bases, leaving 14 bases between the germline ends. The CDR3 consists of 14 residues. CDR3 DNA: TGTGCCAGCAGCAGGGGTCGAGGCGTAGAGACCCAGTACTTC. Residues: CASSRGRGVETQYF.

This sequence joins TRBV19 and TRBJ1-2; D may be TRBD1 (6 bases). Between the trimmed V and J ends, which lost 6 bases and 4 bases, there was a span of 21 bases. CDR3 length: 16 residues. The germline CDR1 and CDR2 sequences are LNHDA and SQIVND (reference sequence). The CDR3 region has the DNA TGTGCCAGTAGGCACGTGGGACAACAGAGTTTCTATGGCTACACCTTC. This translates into CASRHVGQQSFYGYTF.

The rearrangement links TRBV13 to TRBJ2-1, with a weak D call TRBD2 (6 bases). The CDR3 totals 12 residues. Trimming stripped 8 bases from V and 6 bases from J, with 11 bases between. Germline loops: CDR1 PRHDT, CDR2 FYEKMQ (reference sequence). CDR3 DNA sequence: TGTGCCAGCTACGGGAGAAGCAATGAGCAGTTCTTC. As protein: CASYGRSNEQFF.

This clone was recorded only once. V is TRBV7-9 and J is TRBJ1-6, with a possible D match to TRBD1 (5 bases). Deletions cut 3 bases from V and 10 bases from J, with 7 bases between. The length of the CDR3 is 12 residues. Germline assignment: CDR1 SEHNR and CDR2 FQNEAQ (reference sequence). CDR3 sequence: CASSFDSSPLHF. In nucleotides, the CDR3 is TGTGCCAGCAGCTTTGACAGCTCACCCCTCCACTTT.

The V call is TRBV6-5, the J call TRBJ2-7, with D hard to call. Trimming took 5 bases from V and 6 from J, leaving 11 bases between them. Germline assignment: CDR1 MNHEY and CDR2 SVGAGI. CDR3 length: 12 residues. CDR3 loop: CASSRGVGEQYF. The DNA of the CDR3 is TGTGCCAGCAGTCGAGGTGTAGGCGAGCAGTACTTC.